The clone carrying this T cell receptor (beta chain) was counted only a few times. Its antigen is unidentified. Primers: 60 Vbeta forward and 13 Jbeta reverse. Profiling relied on immunoSEQ multiplex PCR, and the TCRdb table lists in-frame clones only, not all of them. This sample has around 140,000 clones, with 50% to 75% found just once. These data originate in a study of cytomegalovirus exposure and HLA in healthy donors. Whole-study context: Among 150 million to 200 million T cells, an earlier analysis found 95 million to 140 million unique TCR beta sequences. Study results and limitations: A later examination showed that TCR association rates differed by HLA locus, with DRB1 most and HLA-C fewest. With later analysis, a missense DCLRE1C variant became linked to TCR beta V- and J-gene trimming. Within the data, a cluster of highly shared sequence variants was likely a sequencing artifact.

V was pared by 3 bases and J by 6 bases, with 15 bases between. Germline V gene sequence: CDR1 SGHDT, CDR2 YYEEEE. The CDR3 spans 14 residues. Specimen: PBMCs. The V and J genes are TRBV5-6 and TRBJ1-1; D is possibly TRBD1 (5 bases). The clonotype was recovered from a woman aged 40 to 50 in good health and CMV-seronegative. CDR3 DNA sequence: TGTGCCAGCAGCTCGGGCCCCGGGGGTCCTGAAGCTTTCTTT. This translates into CASSSGPGGPEAFF.